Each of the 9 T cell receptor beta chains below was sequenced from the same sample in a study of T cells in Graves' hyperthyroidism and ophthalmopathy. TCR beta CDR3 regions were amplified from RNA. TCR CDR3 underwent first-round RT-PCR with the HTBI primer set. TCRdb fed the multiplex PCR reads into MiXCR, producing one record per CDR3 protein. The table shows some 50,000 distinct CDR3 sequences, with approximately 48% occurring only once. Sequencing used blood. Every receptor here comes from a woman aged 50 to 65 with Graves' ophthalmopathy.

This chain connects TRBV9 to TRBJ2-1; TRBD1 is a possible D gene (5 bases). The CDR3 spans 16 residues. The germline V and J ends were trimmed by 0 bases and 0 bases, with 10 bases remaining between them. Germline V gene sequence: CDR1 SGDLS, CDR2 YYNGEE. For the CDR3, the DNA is TGTGCCAGCAGCGTAGGCGGCGACAGCTCCTACAATGAGCAGTTCTTC. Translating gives CASSVGGDSSYNEQFF. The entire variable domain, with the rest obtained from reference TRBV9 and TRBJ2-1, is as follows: DSGVTQTPKHLITATGQRVTLRCSPRSGDLSVYWYQQSLDQGLQFLIQYYNGEERAKGNILERFSAQQFPDLHSELNLSSLELGDSALYFCASSVGGDSSYNEQFFGPGTRLTVL.

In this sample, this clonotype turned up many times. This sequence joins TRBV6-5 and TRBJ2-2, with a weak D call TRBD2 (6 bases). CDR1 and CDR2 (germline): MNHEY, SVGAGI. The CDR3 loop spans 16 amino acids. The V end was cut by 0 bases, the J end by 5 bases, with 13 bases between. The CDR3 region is CASSYSRLVGTGELFF. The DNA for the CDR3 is TGTGCCAGCAGTTACTCGAGACTAGTGGGAACCGGGGAGCTGTTTTTT.

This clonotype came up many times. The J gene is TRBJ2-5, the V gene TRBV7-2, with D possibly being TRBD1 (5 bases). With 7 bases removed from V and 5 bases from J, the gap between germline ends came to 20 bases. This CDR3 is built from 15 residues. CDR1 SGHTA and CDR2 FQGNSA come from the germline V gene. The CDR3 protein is CASTLGVGNLETQYF. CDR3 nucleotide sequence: TGTGCCAGCACCCTAGGGGTAGGGAATCTCGAGACCCAGTACTTC.

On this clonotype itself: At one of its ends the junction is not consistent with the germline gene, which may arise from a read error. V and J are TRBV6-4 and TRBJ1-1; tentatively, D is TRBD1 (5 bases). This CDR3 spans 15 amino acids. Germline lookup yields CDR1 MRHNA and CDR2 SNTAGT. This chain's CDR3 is CASSDSGGLDTEASF. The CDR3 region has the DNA TGTGCCAGCAGTGACTCGGGGGGATTGGACACTGAAGCTTCCTTT.

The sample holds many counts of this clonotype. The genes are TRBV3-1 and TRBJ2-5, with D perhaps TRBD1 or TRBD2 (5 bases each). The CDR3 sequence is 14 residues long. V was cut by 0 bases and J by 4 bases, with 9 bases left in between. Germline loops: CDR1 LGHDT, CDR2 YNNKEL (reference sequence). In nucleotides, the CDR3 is TGTGCCAGCAGCCAAGAAGCAGGGAGAGAGACCCAGTACTTC. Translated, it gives CASSQEAGRETQYF.

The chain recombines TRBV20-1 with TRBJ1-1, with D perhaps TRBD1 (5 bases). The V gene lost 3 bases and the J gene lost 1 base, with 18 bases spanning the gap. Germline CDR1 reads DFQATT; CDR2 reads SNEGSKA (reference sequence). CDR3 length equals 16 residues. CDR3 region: CSASPGGSGGNTEAFF. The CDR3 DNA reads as TGCAGTGCTAGTCCCGGGGGAAGTGGGGGGAACACTGAAGCTTTCTTT.

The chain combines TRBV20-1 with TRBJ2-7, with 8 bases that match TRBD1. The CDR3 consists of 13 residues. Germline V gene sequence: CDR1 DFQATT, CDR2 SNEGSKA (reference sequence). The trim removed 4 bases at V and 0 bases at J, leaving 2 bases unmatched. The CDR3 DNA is TGCAGTGCTATTGACAGGGGCTCCTACGAGCAGTACTTC. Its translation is CSAIDRGSYEQYF.

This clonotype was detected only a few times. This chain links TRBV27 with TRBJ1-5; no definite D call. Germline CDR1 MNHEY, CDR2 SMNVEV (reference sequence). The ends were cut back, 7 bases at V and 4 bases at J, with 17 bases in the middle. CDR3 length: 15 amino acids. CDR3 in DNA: TGTGCCAGCAAGTCCCCTGCCGAGGTTAATCAGCCCCAGCATTTT. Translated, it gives CASKSPAEVNQPQHF.

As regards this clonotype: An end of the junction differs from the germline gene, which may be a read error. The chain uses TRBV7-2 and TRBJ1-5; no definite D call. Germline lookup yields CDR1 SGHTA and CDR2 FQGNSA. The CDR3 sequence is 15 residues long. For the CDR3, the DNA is TGTGCCAGCAGTATAGGACGGGGTTATAATCAGCCCCAGCGTTTT. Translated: CASSIGRGYNQPQRF. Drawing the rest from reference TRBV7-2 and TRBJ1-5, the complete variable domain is GAGVSQSPSNKVTEKGKDVELRCDPISGHTALYWYRQSLGQGLEFLIYFQGNSAPDKSGLPSDRFSAERTGGSVSTLTIQRTQQEDSAVYLCASSIGRGYNQPQRFGDGTRLSIL.